These 18 T cell receptor beta chains were all obtained from the same sample, sequenced in a study of molecular identifiers for immune sequencing clone quantification (dated by TCRdb to 2016 to 2019). The library was generated by PCR. These reads were obtained on an Illumina HiSeq 4000. TCRdb itself trimmed the public reads at Q25 with fastp, ran MiXCR and retained productive beta chains. Each CDR3 protein gets just one entry, which takes the most common genes and DNA from the rows behind it. The sample records 350,000 or so distinct CDR3 sequences, roughly 23% of which are singletons. Together, the top ten hold over 0.7% of the sample. Specimen: naive CD8+ T cells from blood, with Jurkat cell RNA spiked in. The cell subset or site tag for this specimen amounts to: FACS-sorted CD8+CD4-CCR7+CD45RA+ naive T cells. These receptors all stem from a human donor in good health. Some libraries in this study had Jurkat cell RNA spiked in.

Many counts were recorded for this clonotype. This chain uses TRBV4-3 with TRBJ1-4; D is unclear. Looked up from germline, CDR1 is LGHNA and CDR2 is YSLEER. The CDR3 length is 17 residues. V was pared by 1 base and J by 3 bases, with 15 bases between. The CDR3 coding sequence is TGCGCCAGCAGCCAAGGTCGTCAGTTGGTATCTAATGAAAAACTGTTTTTT. Its translation: CASSQGRQLVSNEKLFF.

At least ten counts were recorded for this clonotype. The J gene is TRBJ2-7, the V gene TRBV15, with 9 bases matching TRBD1. The CDR3 has 15 amino acids. V lost 0 bases and J lost 5; bases outside the gene matches: 5. Germline V gene sequence: CDR1 LNHNV, CDR2 YYDKDF (reference sequence). The CDR3 DNA follows: TGTGCCACCAGCAGAGATCTAGGACAGGGGAACGAGCAGTACTTC. This codes for CATSRDLGQGNEQYF.

This clonotype has a handful of counts. V and J are TRBV11-2 and TRBJ2-5; D gene uncertain. The V gene lost 5 bases and the J gene lost 4 bases, with 8 bases spanning the gap. Per the germline V gene, CDR1 is SGHAT and CDR2 is FQNNGV. The CDR3 has 12 residues. CDR3 in DNA: TGTGCCAGCAGCACTTGGGGAGAGACCCAGTACTTC. Translated, it gives CASSTWGETQYF.

The sample holds many counts of this clonotype. This chain links TRBV4-1 with TRBJ2-2; 7 bases map to TRBD1. V was clipped by 4 bases and J by 4 bases; unmatched bases: 3. Looked up from germline, CDR1 is MGHRA and CDR2 is YSYEKL. The CDR3 is 14 residues long. The CDR3 region is CASSLGTVTGELFF. The CDR3 nucleotides are TGCGCCAGCAGCCTGGGGACAGTCACCGGGGAGCTGTTTTTT.

This clonotype was detected ten times or more. The gene calls are TRBV4-1 and TRBJ2-7; D is unclear. The CDR3 is made up of 13 amino acids. V lost 3 bases and J lost 2, with 8 bases in between. Germline V CDR1 and CDR2: MGHRA, YSYEKL. The chain's CDR3 is CASSHSTAYEQYF. Written as DNA, the CDR3 is TGCGCCAGCAGCCACTCTACGGCCTACGAGCAGTACTTC.

Many counts were recorded for this clonotype. This rearrangement joins TRBV5-1 to TRBJ2-6; 7 positions match TRBD1. Germline trimming cut 4 bases from V and 2 bases from J; bases unmatched to any gene: 12. CDR1 and CDR2 from the germline V gene are SGHRS and YFSETQ. The CDR3 contains 18 residues. CDR3 protein: CASSLGQALRAGANVLTF. CDR3 in DNA: TGCGCCAGCAGCCTAGGACAGGCCCTTAGGGCTGGGGCCAACGTCCTGACTTTC.

This chain links TRBV2 with TRBJ2-7; the D gene is possibly TRBD1 (6 bases). This CDR3 comprises 15 residues. The germline CDR1 and CDR2 sequences are SNHLY and FYNNEI. The V and J ends lost 6 bases and 2 bases respectively, with 17 bases between them. The CDR3 reads CASSPTGIFAYEQYF. The DNA for the CDR3 is TGTGCCAGCAGCCCGACAGGCATCTTCGCCTACGAGCAGTACTTC.

This clonotype was detected a few times. This chain joins TRBV27 and TRBJ1-5; D might be TRBD1 (5 bases). The CDR3 totals 13 residues. Germline assignment: CDR1 MNHEY and CDR2 SMNVEV (reference sequence). Trimming removed 5 bases at V and 11 bases at J, with 16 bases between. The CDR3 sequence: CASSAGHGGAQHF. CDR3 nucleotide sequence: TGTGCCAGCAGTGCCGGACACGGCGGGGCCCAGCATTTT.

A single count supports this clonotype. The chain uses TRBV6-2 or TRBV6-3 and TRBJ1-5; D is unclear. V lost 2 bases and J 2 bases, leaving 10 bases between the germline ends. The CDR3 is 15 residues long. CDR1 MNHEY and CDR2 SVGEGT come from the germline V gene. The CDR3 DNA reads as TGTGCCAGCAGTTACGGACCTCGGGGCAATCAGCCCCAGCATTTT. Protein: CASSYGPRGNQPQHF.

This clonotype was detected many times. This CDR3 reads CSAREVLNIDGYTF. The CDR3 nucleotides read TGCAGTGCTAGAGAGGTCTTAAACATCGATGGCTACACCTTC. The chain employs TRBV20-1 and TRBJ1-2; no clear D gene. The CDR3 sequence is 14 residues long. CDR1 and CDR2 (germline): DFQATT, SNEGSKA (reference sequence). Trimming cost V 0 bases and J 6 bases, with 14 bases left between them.

Concerning this clonotype itself: A much larger clone lies one base from this, so it may be a read error. The rearrangement uses TRBV27 and TRBJ1-1; D is perhaps TRBD1 (6 bases). CDR3 length: 15 residues. Germline CDR1 is MNHEY and CDR2 is SMNVEV (reference sequence). For the CDR3, the DNA is TGTGCCGGCAGTTCCCGGGGGGCTCAGAACACTGAAGCTTTCTTT. It yields the protein CAGSSRGAQNTEAFF.

This clonotype was detected ten times or more. This rearrangement joins TRBV12-3 or TRBV12-4 to TRBJ2-2; no clear D gene. The length of the CDR3 is 17 residues. V was cut by 2 bases and J by 0 bases, with 13 bases left in between. The CDR3 DNA reads as TGTGCCAGCAGTTTAATTCCCAGAACAACGAACACCGGGGAGCTGTTTTTT. This translates into CASSLIPRTTNTGELFF.

This clonotype was counted ten times or more. The chain couples TRBV7-9 to TRBJ2-5; D remains ambiguous. This CDR3 comprises 14 residues. Germline V gene data show CDR1 as SEHNR and CDR2 as FQNEAQ (reference sequence). Deletions cut 2 bases from V and 4 bases from J, with 11 bases between. The CDR3 spells CASSLSIGGETQYF. The CDR3 DNA follows: TGTGCCAGCAGCTTATCGATCGGTGGAGAGACCCAGTACTTC. The full variable domain, rest sourced from reference TRBV7-9 and TRBJ2-5, is DTGVSQNPRHKITKRGQNVTFRCDPISEHNRLYWYRQTLGQGPEFLTYFQNEAQLEKSRLLSDRFSAERPKGSFSTLEIQRTEQGDSAMYLCASSLSIGGETQYFGPGTRLLVL.

V usage is TRBV7-2 and J usage is TRBJ2-1; 7 bases fit TRBD2. Germline-derived CDR1 and CDR2 are SGHTA and FQGNSA. The junction had 4 bases not matched to a gene; V was cut back by 1 base and J by 4 bases. The CDR3 has 15 amino acids. The CDR3 region is CASSLGASGYNEQFF. The CDR3 DNA is TGTGCCAGCAGCTTAGGGGCTAGCGGTTACAATGAGCAGTTCTTC.

This clonotype came up many times. This chain links TRBV7-9 with TRBJ1-5, with D maybe TRBD1 (5 bases). The CDR3 length is 14 residues. The ends were cut back, 3 bases at V and 3 bases at J, with 9 bases in the middle. Per the germline V gene, CDR1 is SEHNR and CDR2 is FQNEAQ (reference sequence). The CDR3, as DNA: TGTGCCAGCAGCTTTGCAGGGAACAATCAGCCCCAGCATTTT. It yields the protein CASSFAGNNQPQHF.

This rearrangement joins TRBV7-2 to TRBJ2-5; D is unclear. The V gene lost 2 bases and the J gene lost 3 bases, with 10 bases spanning the gap. The germline V gene has CDR1 SGHTA and CDR2 FQGNSA. This CDR3 is 14 amino acids long. The CDR3 DNA reads as TGTGCCAGCAGCTTATACCGAGCAGAAGAGACCCAGTACTTC. Residues: CASSLYRAEETQYF. The full variable domain, rest sourced from reference TRBV7-2 and TRBJ2-5, is GAGVSQSPSNKVTEKGKDVELRCDPISGHTALYWYRQSLGQGLEFLIYFQGNSAPDKSGLPSDRFSAERTGGSVSTLTIQRTQQEDSAVYLCASSLYRAEETQYFGPGTRLLVL.

For this clonotype: A much more abundant neighbour one base away suggests this may be a read error. V usage is TRBV20-1 and J usage is TRBJ2-7, with D possibly TRBD1 on 6 matching bases. Germline assignment: CDR1 DFQATT and CDR2 SNEGSKA (reference sequence). There are 15 residues in the CDR3. Trimming took off 6 bases at V and 2 bases at J, with 20 bases between the two ends. The CDR3 sequence is CSAPRGVGKAYEQYF. The CDR3 DNA follows: TGCAGTGCCCCCAGGGGAGTAGGGAAGGCCTACGAGCAGTACTTC.

The chain has TRBV9 and TRBJ2-3; no reliable D call. Germline CDR1 is SGDLS and CDR2 is YYNGEE. This CDR3 is 14 amino acids long. V was shortened by 3 bases and J by 2 bases, with 10 bases between the two germline ends. CDR3 protein: CASSDAYDTDTQYF. The CDR3 DNA follows: TGTGCCAGCAGCGACGCATATGACACAGATACGCAGTATTTT.